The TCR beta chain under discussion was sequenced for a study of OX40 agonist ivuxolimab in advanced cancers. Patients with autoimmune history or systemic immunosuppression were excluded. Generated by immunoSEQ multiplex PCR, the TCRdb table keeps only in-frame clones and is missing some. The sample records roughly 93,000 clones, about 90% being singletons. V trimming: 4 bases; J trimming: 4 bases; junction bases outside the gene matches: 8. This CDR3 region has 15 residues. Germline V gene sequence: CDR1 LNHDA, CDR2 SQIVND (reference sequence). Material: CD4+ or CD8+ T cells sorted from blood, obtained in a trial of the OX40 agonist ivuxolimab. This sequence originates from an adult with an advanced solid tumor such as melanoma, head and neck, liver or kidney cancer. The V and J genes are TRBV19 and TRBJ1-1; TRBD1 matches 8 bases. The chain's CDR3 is CASSSRQGPVTEAFF. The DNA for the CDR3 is TGTGCCAGTAGTAGTCGACAGGGGCCGGTCACTGAAGCTTTCTTT.